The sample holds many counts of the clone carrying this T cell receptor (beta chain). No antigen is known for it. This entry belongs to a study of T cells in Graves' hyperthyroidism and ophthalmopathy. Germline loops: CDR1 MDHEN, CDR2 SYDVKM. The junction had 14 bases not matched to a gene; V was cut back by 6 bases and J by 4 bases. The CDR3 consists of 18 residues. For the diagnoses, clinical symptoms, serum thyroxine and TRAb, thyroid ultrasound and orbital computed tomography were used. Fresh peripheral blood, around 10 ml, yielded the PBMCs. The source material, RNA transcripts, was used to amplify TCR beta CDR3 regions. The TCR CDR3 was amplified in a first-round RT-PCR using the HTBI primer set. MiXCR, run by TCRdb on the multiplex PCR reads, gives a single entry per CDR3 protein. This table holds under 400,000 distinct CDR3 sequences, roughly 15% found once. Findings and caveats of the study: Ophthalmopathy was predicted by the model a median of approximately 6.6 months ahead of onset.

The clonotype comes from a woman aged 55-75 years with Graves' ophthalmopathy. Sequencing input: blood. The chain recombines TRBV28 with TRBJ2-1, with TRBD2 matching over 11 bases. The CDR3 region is CASRSGTSGVPHYNEQFF. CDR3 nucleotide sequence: TGTGCCAGCAGATCCGGGACTAGCGGAGTACCCCATTACAATGAGCAGTTCTTC.